One TCR beta chain is described in this entry. At one of its ends the junction is not consistent with the germline gene, which may arise from a read error. This specimen belongs to a study of blood T cell repertoires in COVID-19. TCRdb's table, derived via immunoSEQ multiplex PCR, lists solely in-frame clones and lacks some. The table lists a few hundred thousand clones, 75% to 90% of them singletons. CDR3 length: 17 amino acids. Germline CDR1 and CDR2: SGHRS and YFSETQ. The chain carries TRBV5-1 and TRBJ2-2; 9 bases match TRBD2. Sequencing was performed on PBMCs or T cells enriched from blood (not recorded which). The sequence came from a woman between 40 and 50 years old who had been exposed to COVID-19. CDR3 region: CASSATFLAGSTGELFF. In DNA, the CDR3 is TGTGCCAGCAGCGCGACGTTTCTAGCGGGGAGCACCGGGGAGCTGTTTTTT.